Listed here is a single T cell receptor beta chain. Its target is not known. The data originate from a study of beta chain features in type 1 diabetes. Study background: Examination of sorted cells across all samples involved over 95 million cells. The study's findings and limits: Insertions at VDJ junctions were less frequent in type 1 diabetes patients. These patients also deleted more nucleotides at the same junctions. Highly expressing activated T cells could be over-counted with a cDNA template. Shorter TCRB CDR3s, moderately but significantly so, marked every one of the four CD4+ subsets in Type 1 diabetes patients. A potential PCR bias toward shorter templates would be equal in patient and control samples.

Sequenced material consisted of expressed TCRB transcripts (all of the isolated RNA was reverse transcribed). Assay: immunoSEQ multiplex PCR; the TCRdb copy retains only in-frame clones and omits some. This sample yields roughly 70,000 clones, of which roughly 49% are seen a single time; roughly 0.7% belongs to the top ten. The source is a man aged 25 to 45 with type 1 diabetes. The specimen sequenced was central memory CD4+ T cells from blood.

The CDR3 loop reads CASSRTSGVLDTQYF. CDR3 in DNA: TGTGCCAGCAGCCGGACTAGCGGGGTTTTAGATACGCAGTATTTT. The chain couples TRBV2 to TRBJ2-3, with 12 positions matching TRBD2. The CDR3 runs to 15 residues. V gave up 6 bases and J gave up 5 bases; unmatched junction bases: 6. Germline CDR1 reads SNHLY; CDR2 reads FYNNEI.